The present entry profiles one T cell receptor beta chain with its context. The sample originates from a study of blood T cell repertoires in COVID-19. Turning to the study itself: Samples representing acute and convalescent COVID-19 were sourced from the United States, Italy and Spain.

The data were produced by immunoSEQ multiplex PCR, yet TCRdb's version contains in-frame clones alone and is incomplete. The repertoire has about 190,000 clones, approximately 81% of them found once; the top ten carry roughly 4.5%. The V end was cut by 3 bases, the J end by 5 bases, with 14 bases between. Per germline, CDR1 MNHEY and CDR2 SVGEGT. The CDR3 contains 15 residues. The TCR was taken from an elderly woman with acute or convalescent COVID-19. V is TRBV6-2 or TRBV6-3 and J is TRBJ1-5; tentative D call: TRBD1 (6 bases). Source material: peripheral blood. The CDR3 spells CASSYHRVGDQPQHF. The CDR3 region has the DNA TGTGCCAGCAGTTATCACAGGGTGGGGGATCAGCCCCAGCATTTT.